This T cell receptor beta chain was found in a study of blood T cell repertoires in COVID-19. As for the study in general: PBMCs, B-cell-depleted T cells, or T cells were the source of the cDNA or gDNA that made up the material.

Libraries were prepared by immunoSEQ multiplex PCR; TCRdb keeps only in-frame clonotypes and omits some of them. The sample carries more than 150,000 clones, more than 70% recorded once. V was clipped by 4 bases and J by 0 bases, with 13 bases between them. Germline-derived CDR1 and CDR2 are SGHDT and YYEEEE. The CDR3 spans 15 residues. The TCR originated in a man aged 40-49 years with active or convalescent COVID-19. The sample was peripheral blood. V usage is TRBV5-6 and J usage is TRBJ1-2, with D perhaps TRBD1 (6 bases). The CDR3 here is CASSPGQLPNYGYTF. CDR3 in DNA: TGTGCCAGCAGCCCCGGACAGCTTCCTAACTATGGCTACACCTTC.